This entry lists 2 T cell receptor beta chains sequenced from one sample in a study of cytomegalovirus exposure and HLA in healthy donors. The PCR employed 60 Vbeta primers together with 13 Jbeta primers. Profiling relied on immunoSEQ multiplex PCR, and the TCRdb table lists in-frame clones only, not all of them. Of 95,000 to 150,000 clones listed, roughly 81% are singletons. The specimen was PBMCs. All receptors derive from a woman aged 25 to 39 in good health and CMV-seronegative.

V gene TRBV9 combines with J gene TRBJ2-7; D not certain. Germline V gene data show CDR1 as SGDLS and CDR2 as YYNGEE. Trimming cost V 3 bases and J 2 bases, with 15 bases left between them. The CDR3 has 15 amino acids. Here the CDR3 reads CASSASTAPTYEQYF. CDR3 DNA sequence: TGTGCCAGCAGCGCGTCAACAGCACCGACCTACGAGCAGTACTTC.

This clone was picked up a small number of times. The CDR3 nucleotides read TGTGCCAGTAAAACCCCGGGACTACACAATGAGCAGTTCTTC. Translation gives CASKTPGLHNEQFF. The chain links TRBV19 to TRBJ2-1; 7 bases agree with TRBD2. The CDR3 covers 14 residues. V dropped 7 bases and J dropped 5; count of bases not matched to a gene: 8. Germline V gives CDR1 LNHDA, CDR2 SQIVND (reference sequence).